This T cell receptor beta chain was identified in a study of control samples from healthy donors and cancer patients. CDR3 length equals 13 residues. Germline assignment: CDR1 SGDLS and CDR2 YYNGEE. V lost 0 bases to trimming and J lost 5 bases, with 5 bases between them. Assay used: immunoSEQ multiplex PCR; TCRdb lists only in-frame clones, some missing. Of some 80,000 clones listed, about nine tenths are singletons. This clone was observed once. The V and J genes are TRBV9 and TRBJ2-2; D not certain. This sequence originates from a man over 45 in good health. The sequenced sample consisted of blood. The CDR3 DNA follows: TGTGCCAGCAGCGTAGAACTAACCGGGGAGCTGTTTTTT. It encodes CASSVELTGELFF.